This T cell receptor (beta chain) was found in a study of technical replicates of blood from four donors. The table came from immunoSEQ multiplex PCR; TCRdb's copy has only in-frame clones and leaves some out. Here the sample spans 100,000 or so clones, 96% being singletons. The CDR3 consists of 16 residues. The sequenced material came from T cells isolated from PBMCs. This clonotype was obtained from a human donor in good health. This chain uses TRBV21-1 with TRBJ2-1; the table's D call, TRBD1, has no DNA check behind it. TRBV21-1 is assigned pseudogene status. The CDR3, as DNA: TGTGCCAGCAAGGGGCCCAGGCAGATTTCCCCAATGAAGCAGTTCTTC. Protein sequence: CASKGPRQISPMKQFF.